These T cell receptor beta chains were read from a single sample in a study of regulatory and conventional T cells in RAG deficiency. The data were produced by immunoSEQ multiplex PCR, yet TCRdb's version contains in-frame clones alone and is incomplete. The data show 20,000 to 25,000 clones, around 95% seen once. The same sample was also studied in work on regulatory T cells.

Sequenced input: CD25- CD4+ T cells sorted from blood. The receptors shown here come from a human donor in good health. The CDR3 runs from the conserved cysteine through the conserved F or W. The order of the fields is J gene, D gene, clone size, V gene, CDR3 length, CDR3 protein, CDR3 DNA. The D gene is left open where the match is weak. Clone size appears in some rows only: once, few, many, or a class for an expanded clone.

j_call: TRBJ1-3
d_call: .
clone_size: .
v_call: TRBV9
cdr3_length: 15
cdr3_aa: CASSFEGVSENTIYF
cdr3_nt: TGTGCCAGCAGCTTCGAAGGGGTGAGCGAAAACACCATATATTTT

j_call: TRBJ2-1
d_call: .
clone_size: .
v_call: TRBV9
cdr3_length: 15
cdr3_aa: CASSTVVSSYNEQFF
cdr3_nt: TGTGCCAGCAGCACGGTGGTGAGCTCCTACAATGAGCAGTTCTTC

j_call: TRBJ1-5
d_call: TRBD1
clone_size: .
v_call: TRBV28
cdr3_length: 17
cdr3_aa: CASSSDSLGQGSQPQHF
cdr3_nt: TGTGCCAGCAGTTCAGACTCCCTAGGACAGGGCAGTCAGCCCCAGCATTTT

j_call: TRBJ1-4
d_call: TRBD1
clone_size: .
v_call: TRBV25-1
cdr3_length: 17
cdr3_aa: CASSRGGQGATNEKLFF
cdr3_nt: TGTGCCAGCTCGCGCGGCGGACAGGGGGCAACTAATGAAAAACTGTTTTTT

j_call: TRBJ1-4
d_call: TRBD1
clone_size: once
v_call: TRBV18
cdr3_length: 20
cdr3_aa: CASSSYRTGTGGLGDEKLFF
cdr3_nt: TGTGCCAGCTCATCATATCGAACCGGGACAGGGGGCTTAGGGGATGAAAAACTGTTTTTT

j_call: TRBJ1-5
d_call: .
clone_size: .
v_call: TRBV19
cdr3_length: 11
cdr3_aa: CASSIGHIAHF
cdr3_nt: TGTGCCAGTAGTATAGGTCACATCGCTCATTTT

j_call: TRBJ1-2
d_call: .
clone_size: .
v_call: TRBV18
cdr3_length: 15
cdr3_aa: CASSPSSGTNYGYTF
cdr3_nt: TGTGCCAGCTCACCGTCCAGCGGGACTAACTATGGCTACACCTTC

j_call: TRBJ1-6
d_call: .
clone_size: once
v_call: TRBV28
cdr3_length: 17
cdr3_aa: CASSLHFSGSYNSPLHF
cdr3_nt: TGTGCCAGCAGTTTACACTTTTCCGGCTCCTATAATTCACCCCTCCACTTT

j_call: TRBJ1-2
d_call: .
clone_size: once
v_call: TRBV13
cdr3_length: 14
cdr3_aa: CASSAIWKGDGYTF
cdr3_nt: TGTGCCAGCAGTGCAATATGGAAGGGGGATGGCTACACCTTC

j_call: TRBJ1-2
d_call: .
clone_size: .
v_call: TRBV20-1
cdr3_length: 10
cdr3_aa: CSAHDYGYTF
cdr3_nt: TGCAGTGCTCATGACTATGGCTACACCTTC

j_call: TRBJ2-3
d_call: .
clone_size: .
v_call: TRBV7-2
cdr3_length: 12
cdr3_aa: CATGTYTDTQYF
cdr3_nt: TGTGCCACCGGGACTTACACAGATACGCAGTATTTT

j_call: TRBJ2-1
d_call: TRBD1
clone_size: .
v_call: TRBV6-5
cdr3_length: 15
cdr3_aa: CASRLPGQGASEQFF
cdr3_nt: TGTGCCAGCAGGCTACCGGGACAGGGGGCTTCAGAGCAGTTCTTC

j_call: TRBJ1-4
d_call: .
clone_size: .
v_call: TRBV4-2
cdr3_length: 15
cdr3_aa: CASSQAPAVNEKLFF
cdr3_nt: TGTGCCAGCAGCCAAGCTCCCGCGGTTAATGAAAAACTGTTTTTT

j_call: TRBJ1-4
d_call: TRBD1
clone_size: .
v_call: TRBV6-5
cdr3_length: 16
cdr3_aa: CASSSGTGGSGEKLFF
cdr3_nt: TGTGCCAGCAGTTCCGGGACAGGGGGCTCGGGAGAAAAACTGTTTTTT

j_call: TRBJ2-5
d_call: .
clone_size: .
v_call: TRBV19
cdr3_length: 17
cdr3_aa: CASSIGLAGGPQETQYF
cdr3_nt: TGTGCCAGTAGTATAGGACTGGCCGGGGGACCCCAAGAGACCCAGTACTTC

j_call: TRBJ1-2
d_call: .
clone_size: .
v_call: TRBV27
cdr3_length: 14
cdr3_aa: CASSTTTGSYGYTF
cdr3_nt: TGTGCCAGCAGTACCACCACAGGGAGCTATGGCTACACCTTC

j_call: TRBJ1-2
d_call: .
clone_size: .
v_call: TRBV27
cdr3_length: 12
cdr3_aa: CASSLQGQGYTF
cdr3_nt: TGTGCCAGCAGTTTACAGGGTCAGGGCTACACCTTC

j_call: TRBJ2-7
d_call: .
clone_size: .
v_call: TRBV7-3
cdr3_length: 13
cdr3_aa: CASSHRGGHEQYF
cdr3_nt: TGTGCCAGCAGCCACAGGGGAGGCCACGAGCAGTACTTC

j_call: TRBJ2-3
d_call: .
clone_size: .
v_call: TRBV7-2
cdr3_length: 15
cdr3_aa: CASSRDSGGQDTQYF
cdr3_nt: TGTGCCAGCAGCCGCGACTCCGGGGGGCAAGATACGCAGTATTTT

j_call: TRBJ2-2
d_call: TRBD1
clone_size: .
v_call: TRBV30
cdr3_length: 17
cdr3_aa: CAWTHLRTGGYTGELFF
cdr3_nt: TGTGCCTGGACCCATCTTCGGACAGGGGGCTACACCGGGGAGCTGTTTTTT

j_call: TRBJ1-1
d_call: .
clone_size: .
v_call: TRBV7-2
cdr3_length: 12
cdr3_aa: CASSFSPIEAFF
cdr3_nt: TGTGCCAGCAGCTTTTCCCCCATTGAAGCTTTCTTT

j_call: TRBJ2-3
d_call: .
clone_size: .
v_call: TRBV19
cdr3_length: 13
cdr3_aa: CAVRSLATDTQYF
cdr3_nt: TGTGCCGTTCGGTCCCTCGCCACAGATACGCAGTATTTT

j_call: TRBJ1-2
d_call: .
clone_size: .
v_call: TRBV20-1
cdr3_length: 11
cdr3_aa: CSALKLGDYTF
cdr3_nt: TGCAGTGCTCTGAAGCTGGGAGATTACACCTTC

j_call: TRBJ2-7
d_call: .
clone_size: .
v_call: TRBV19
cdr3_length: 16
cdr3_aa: CASSIAFGQITYEQYF
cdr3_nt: TGTGCCAGTAGTATCGCCTTCGGACAGATTACCTACGAGCAGTACTTC

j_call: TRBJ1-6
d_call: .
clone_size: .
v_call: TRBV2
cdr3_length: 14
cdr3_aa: CASRGNGQNSPLHF
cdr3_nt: TGTGCCAGCAGGGGAAATGGACAGAATTCCCCCCTCCACTTT

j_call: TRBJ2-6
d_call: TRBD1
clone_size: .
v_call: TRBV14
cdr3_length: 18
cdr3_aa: CASSQTLTGSSGANVLTF
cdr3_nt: TGTGCCAGCAGCCAGACCTTGACAGGGAGCTCTGGGGCCAACGTCCTGACTTTC

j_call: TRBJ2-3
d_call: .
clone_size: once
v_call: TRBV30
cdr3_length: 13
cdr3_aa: CAAVRGASDTQYF
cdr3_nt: TGTGCCGCCGTCCGGGGGGCCTCTGATACGCAGTATTTT

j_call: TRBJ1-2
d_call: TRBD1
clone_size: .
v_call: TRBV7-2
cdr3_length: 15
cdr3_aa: CASSPRQGAGYGYTF
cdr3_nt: TGTGCCAGCAGCCCCCGACAGGGGGCGGGCTATGGCTACACCTTC

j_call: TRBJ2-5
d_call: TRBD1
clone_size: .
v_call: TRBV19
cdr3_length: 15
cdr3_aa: CASSGTGVGRVTQYF
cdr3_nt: TGTGCCAGTTCCGGGACAGGGGTCGGCCGGGTGACCCAGTACTTC

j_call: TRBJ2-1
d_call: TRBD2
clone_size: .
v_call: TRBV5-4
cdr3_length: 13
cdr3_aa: CATETSAHNEQFF
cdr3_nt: TGTGCCACGGAAACTAGCGCTCACAATGAGCAGTTCTTC

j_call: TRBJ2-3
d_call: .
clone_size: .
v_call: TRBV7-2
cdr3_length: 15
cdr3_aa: CASSLEWAGADTQYF
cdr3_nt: TGTGCCAGCAGCTTAGAGTGGGCGGGGGCGGATACGCAGTATTTT

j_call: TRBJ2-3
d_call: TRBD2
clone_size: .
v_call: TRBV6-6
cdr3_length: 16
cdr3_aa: CASSRGLAGARDTQYF
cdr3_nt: TGTGCCAGCAGTCGGGGGCTAGCGGGGGCACGAGATACGCAGTATTTT

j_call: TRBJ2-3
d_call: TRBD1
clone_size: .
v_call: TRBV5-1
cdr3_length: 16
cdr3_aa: CASSPRPTGGTDTQYF
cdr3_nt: TGCGCCAGCAGCCCCCGCCCGACAGGGGGCACAGATACGCAGTATTTT

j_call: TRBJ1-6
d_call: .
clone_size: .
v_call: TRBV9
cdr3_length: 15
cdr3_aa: CASSVDLAGNSPLHF
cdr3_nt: TGTGCCAGCAGCGTAGATCTCGCCGGGAATTCACCCCTCCACTTT

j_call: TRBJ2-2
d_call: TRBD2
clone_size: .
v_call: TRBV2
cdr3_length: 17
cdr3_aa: CASSGSSGDTNTGELFF
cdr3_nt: TGTGCCAGCAGTGGTTCTAGCGGGGACACGAACACCGGGGAGCTGTTTTTT

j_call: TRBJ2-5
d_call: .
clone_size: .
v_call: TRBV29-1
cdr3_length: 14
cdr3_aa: CSVEGGLGLETQYF
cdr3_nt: TGCAGCGTTGAGGGGGGACTTGGTTTAGAGACCCAGTACTTC

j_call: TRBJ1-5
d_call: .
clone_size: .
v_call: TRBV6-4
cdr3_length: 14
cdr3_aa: CASSPDSNNQPQHF
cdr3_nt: TGTGCCAGCAGTCCTGACAGCAACAATCAGCCCCAGCATTTT

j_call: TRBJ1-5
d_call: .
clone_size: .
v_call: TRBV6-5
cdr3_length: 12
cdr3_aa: CASSRPYQPQHF
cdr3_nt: TGTGCCAGCAGTCGTCCCTATCAGCCCCAGCATTTT

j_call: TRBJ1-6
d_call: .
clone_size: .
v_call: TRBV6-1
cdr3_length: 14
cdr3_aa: CASNLREGNSPLHF
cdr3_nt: TGTGCCAGCAACCTCAGGGAGGGTAATTCACCCCTCCACTTT

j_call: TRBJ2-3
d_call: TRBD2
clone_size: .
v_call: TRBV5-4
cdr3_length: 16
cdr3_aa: CASSLWTSGGTDTQYF
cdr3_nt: TGTGCCAGCAGCCTCTGGACTAGCGGGGGGACAGATACGCAGTATTTT

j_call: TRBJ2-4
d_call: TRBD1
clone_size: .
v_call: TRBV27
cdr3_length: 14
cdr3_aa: CASSLSGQGNIQYF
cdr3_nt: TGTGCCAGCAGTTTATCCGGACAGGGAAACATTCAGTACTTC

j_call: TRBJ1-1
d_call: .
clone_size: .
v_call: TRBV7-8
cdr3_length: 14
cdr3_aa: CASSLRGSNTEAFF
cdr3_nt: TGTGCCAGCAGCTTAAGAGGTTCGAACACTGAAGCTTTCTTT

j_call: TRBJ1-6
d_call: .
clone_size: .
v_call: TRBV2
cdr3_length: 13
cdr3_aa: CASRLRGGSPLHF
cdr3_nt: TGTGCCAGCAGATTAAGGGGGGGTTCACCCCTCCACTTT

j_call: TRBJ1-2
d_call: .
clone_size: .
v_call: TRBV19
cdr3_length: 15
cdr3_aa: CASSSNNRATYGYTF
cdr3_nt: TGTGCCAGTAGTAGTAACAACAGAGCTACCTATGGCTACACCTTC

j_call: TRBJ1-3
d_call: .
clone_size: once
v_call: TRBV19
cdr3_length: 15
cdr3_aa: CASSMWQVAGNTIYF
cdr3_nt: TGTGCCAGTAGTATGTGGCAGGTTGCCGGAAACACCATATATTTT

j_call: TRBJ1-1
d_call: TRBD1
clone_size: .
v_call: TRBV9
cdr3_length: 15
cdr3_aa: CASSPRTGGGTEAFF
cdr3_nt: TGTGCCAGCAGCCCTCGGACAGGGGGCGGCACTGAAGCTTTCTTT

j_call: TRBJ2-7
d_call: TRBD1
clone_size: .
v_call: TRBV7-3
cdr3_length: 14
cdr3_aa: CASSLQGDSYEQYF
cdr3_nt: TGTGCCAGCAGTCTACAGGGGGACTCCTACGAGCAGTACTTC

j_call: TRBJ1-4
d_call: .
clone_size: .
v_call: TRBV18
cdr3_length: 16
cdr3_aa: CASSPGGVGTNEKLFF
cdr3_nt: TGTGCCAGCTCACCCGGGGGGGTTGGCACTAATGAAAAACTGTTTTTT

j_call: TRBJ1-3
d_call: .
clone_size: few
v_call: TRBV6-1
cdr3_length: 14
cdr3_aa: CASKGVPSGNTIYF
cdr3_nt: TGTGCCAGCAAGGGAGTCCCCTCTGGAAACACCATATATTTT

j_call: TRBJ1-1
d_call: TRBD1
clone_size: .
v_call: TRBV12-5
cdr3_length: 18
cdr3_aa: CASGLAPTGERLNTEAFF
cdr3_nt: TGTGCTAGTGGGTTGGCCCCTACAGGGGAACGATTGAACACTGAAGCTTTCTTT

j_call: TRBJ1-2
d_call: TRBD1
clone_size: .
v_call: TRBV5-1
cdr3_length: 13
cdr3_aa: CASSLGDSGGYTF
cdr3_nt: TGCGCCAGCAGCTTGGGGGACAGTGGTGGCTACACCTTC

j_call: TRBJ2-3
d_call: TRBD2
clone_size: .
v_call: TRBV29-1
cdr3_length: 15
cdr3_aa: CSALTSGGAGDTQYF
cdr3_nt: TGCAGCGCTCTGACTAGCGGGGGGGCTGGAGATACGCAGTATTTT

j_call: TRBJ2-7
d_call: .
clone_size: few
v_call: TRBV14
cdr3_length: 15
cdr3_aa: CASSQVSGLPGEQYF
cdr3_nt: TGTGCCAGCAGCCAAGTTTCAGGTCTCCCAGGAGAGCAGTACTTC

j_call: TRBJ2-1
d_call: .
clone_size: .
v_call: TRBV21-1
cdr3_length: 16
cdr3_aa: CASSLRDRDAYNEQFF
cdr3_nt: TGTGCCAGCAGCCTGAGGGACAGGGACGCCTACAATGAGCAGTTCTTC

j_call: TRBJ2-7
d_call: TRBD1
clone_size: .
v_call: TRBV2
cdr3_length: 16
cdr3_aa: CASSEPGQGKTYEQYF
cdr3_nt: TGTGCCAGCAGTGAACCGGGACAGGGTAAAACCTACGAGCAGTACTTC

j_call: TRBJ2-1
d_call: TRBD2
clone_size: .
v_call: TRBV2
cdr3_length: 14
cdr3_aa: CASSAQSRGGEQFF
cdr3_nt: TGTGCCAGCAGTGCTCAGTCGAGGGGAGGGGAGCAGTTCTTC

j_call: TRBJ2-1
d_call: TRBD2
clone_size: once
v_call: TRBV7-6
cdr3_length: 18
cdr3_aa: CASSLGTPGRGGRDEQFF
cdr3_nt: TGTGCCAGCAGCTTAGGAACCCCCGGGCGGGGGGGCCGAGATGAGCAGTTCTTC

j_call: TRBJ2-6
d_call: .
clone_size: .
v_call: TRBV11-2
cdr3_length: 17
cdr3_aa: CASSPILRVAGANVLTF
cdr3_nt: TGTGCCAGCAGCCCCATCCTCAGGGTGGCTGGGGCCAACGTCCTGACTTTC